The T cell receptor (beta chain) under discussion was sequenced for a study of blood T cell repertoires in COVID-19. Across the whole study: The United States, Italy and Spain were the sources of the acute and convalescent COVID-19 samples. The analysed material was cDNA or gDNA that came from T cells, B-cell-depleted T cells, or PBMCs.

Germline CDR1 and CDR2: SQVTM and ANQGSEA. The CDR3 has 13 residues. V was trimmed by 7 bases and J by 8 bases, leaving 15 bases between them. As processed by the authors: Reference gene primer amplification yielded estimated nucleated cell counts. Clones were sequenced by immunoSEQ multiplex PCR, and TCRdb holds only the in-frame ones, with some missing. That table supplies the V and J calls and clone size; D and trimming were determined from the DNA. This table has 25,000 to 30,000 clones, about 78% appearing once. The receptor's source is a boy aged 2 to 10 with active or convalescent COVID-19. The chain joins TRBV29-1 to TRBJ1-6; the D is unclear. The specimen sequenced was peripheral blood. CDR3 DNA sequence: TGCAGCGCTAGCTACGGAAGTTATTCACCCCTCCACTTT. Its translation is CSASYGSYSPLHF.